Shown below are 4 T cell receptor beta chains from a single sample sequenced in a study of T cells after yellow fever vaccination. TCRdb recomputed calls from the 5' RACE reads with MiXCR, one row per CDR3 protein. The table has about 330,000 distinct CDR3 sequences, roughly 7% seen once. This sample comprised PBMCs, obtained about 41 days after the first yellow fever vaccination. These receptors were obtained from a man aged 18 to 30 who received the YFV17D yellow fever vaccine.

This clonotype was detected only a few times. The J gene is TRBJ1-5, the V gene TRBV12-3 or TRBV12-4; D gene uncertain. Trimming cost V 6 bases and J 5 bases, with 8 bases left between them. The CDR3 is made up of 12 amino acids. The CDR3 sequence: CASSPEYQPQHF. The CDR3 DNA reads TGTGCCAGCAGCCCGGAGTATCAGCCCCAGCATTTT.

The V and J genes are TRBV5-8 and TRBJ2-7; D gene unclear. Germline loops: CDR1 SGHTS, CDR2 YDEGEE. The V end was cut by 0 bases, the J end by 3 bases, with 7 bases between. The CDR3 is made up of 13 amino acids. CDR3: CASSLDARYEQYV. Here the CDR3 DNA reads TGTGCCAGCAGCTTGGATGCCCGCTACGAGCAGTACGTC.

This chain links TRBV12-3 or TRBV12-4 with TRBJ1-2; 11 nucleotides align to TRBD1. V trimming: 5 bases; J trimming: 2 bases; junction bases outside the gene matches: 4. The CDR3 has 15 residues. The CDR3 sequence: CASSRTGGANYGYTF. As DNA, the CDR3 is TGTGCCAGCAGTCGGACAGGGGGCGCCAACTATGGCTACACCTTC.

The chain links TRBV2 to TRBJ2-7; tentatively, D is TRBD1 or TRBD2 (5 bases each). Germline V lookup: CDR1 SNHLY, CDR2 FYNNEI. The CDR3 has 14 amino acids. Deletions cut 3 bases from V and 3 bases from J, with 12 bases between. The CDR3 region has the DNA TGTGCCAGCAGTGACGAGGGGAAGGTCTACGAGCAGTACGTC. Protein product: CASSDEGKVYEQYV.